The rows below give T cell receptor beta chains drawn from one sample of a study of high-grade serous ovarian cancer treatment subgroups. Assay used: immunoSEQ multiplex PCR; TCRdb lists only in-frame clones, some missing. The sample contains 5,500 to 6,000 clones, less than 85% of which appear only once. The sequencing sample was made of tumor tissue. These receptors were obtained from a human donor with high-grade serous ovarian cancer. The CDR3 runs from the conserved cysteine through the conserved F or W. The D gene is left open where the match is weak. Clone size is stated in some rows and not others, as once, few, many or a class when expanded.

clone size,CDR3 length,V gene,D gene,J gene,CDR3 DNA,CDR3 protein
medium-sized,14,TRBV6-6,NA,TRBJ2-7,TGTGCCAGCAGTTGGGGACTGATCCAGGACGAGCAGTACTTC,CASSWGLIQDEQYF
NA,13,TRBV18,TRBD1,TRBJ1-1,TGTGCCAGCTCACCACCGGGCAGGGGGCAAGCTTTCTTT,CASSPPGRGQAFF
few,15,TRBV6-1,TRBD1,TRBJ2-2,TGTGCCAGCTTCCCCCCCACACAGGGGGCGAGGGGGCTGTTTTTT,CASFPPTQGARGLFF
NA,14,TRBV4-3,NA,TRBJ2-7,TGCGCCAGCAGCCAAGGGGCAGGCGGTTACGAGCAGTACTTC,CASSQGAGGYEQYF
NA,16,TRBV28,NA,TRBJ2-4,TGTGCCAGCAGCCCAGGGGGGGGAGGAATAAGAAACATTCAGTACTTC,CASSPGGGGIRNIQYF
NA,15,TRBV19,NA,TRBJ1-5,TGTGCCAGTAGTATAGGGCAGGTTAAGGTTCAGCCCCAGCATTTT,CASSIGQVKVQPQHF
NA,13,TRBV7-2,NA,TRBJ1-4,TGTGCCAGCAGCCGGGGGGGAGGTGAAAAACTGTTTTTT,CASSRGGGEKLFF
NA,15,TRBV7-8,TRBD1,TRBJ2-5,TGTGCCAGCAGCTCCGAACAGGGGGCGTTCGAGACCCAGTACTTC,CASSSEQGAFETQYF
NA,12,TRBV6-6,NA,TRBJ1-1,TGTGCCAGCAGTTACAGGGGAGGAACGGCTTTCTTT,CASSYRGGTAFF
NA,13,TRBV6-5,NA,TRBJ1-3,TGTGCCAGCAGTTCTATTCTTGGAAACACCATATATTTT,CASSSILGNTIYF
NA,12,TRBV27,NA,TRBJ2-6,TGTGCCAGCAGCGTAGGGGCCAACGTCCTGACTTTC,CASSVGANVLTF
NA,14,TRBV4-3,NA,TRBJ2-4,TGCGCCAGCAGCCAAGGTATAGGCAGATATTTTCAGTACTTC,CASSQGIGRYFQYF
NA,14,TRBV5-1,NA,TRBJ2-7,TGCGCCAGCAGCTTGGTAGAAAAAGGCGACGAGCAGTACTTC,CASSLVEKGDEQYF
few,13,TRBV10-3,NA,TRBJ1-2,TGTGCCATCCGGGACCAGGCTAACTATGGCTACACCTTC,CAIRDQANYGYTF
NA,15,TRBV14,NA,TRBJ1-1,TGTGCCAGCAGCCTGATCTGGGGTGCGAACACTGAAGCTTTCTTT,CASSLIWGANTEAFF
NA,15,TRBV11-2,NA,TRBJ1-1,TGTGCCAGCAGCCTAATGGGTATTTCGGAGGCTGAAGCTTTCTTT,CASSLMGISEAEAFF
NA,16,TRBV5-5,NA,TRBJ2-3,TGTGCCAGCAGCTCCCAGGACATGCTTAGCACAGATACGCAGTATTTT,CASSSQDMLSTDTQYF
once,11,TRBV5-5,NA,TRBJ2-1,TGTGCCAGCAGCCTCAATGCTATGGAGTTCTTC,CASSLNAMEFF
NA,14,TRBV6-1,NA,TRBJ1-2,TGTGCCAGCAGTGAAGCGGTCAGGGTGGGGGGCTACACCTTC,CASSEAVRVGGYTF
NA,16,TRBV28,NA,TRBJ1-5,TGTGCCAGCAGTGCTTCCGGACTTGTACAGAGCCAGCCCCAGCATTTT,CASSASGLVQSQPQHF
NA,13,TRBV6-1,NA,TRBJ1-2,TGTGCCAGCAGTGACCGCATCGCCTATGGCTACACCTTC,CASSDRIAYGYTF
NA,15,TRBV11-3,TRBD1,TRBJ1-1,TGTGCCAGCAGCTTAGGCGGGACAGAGAACACTGAAGCTTTCTTT,CASSLGGTENTEAFF